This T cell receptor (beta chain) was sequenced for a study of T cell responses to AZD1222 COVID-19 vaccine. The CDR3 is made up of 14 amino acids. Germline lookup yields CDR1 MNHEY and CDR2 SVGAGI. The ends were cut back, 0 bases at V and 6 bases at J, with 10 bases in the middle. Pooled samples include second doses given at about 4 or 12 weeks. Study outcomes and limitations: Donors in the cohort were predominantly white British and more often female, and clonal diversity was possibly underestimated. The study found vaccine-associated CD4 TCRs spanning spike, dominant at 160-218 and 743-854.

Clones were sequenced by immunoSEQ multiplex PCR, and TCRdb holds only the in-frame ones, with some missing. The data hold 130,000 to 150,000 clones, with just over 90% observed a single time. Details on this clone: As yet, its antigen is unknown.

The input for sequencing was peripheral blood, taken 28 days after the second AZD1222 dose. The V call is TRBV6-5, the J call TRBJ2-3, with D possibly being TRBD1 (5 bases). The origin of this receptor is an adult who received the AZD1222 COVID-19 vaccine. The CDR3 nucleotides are TGTGCCAGCAGTTACTCCAAGGGGAAGGATACGCAGTATTTT. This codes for CASSYSKGKDTQYF.